This is a list of T cell receptor beta chains from one sample in a study of blood T cell repertoires in COVID-19. Generated by immunoSEQ multiplex PCR, the TCRdb table keeps only in-frame clones and is missing some. Of 200,000 to 300,000 clones listed, over 65% are singletons. The sequenced sample consisted of peripheral blood. Every receptor here comes from a woman of 80 years or more with acute or convalescent COVID-19. CDR3s include the opening cysteine and the closing phenylalanine or tryptophan. Each record gives: J gene, D gene, clone size, V gene, CDR3 DNA, CDR3 protein. D genes are given only for firm matches. Expanded clones are given a class, and other clones once, few, many or no size at all.

TRBJ1-4	TRBD1	-	TRBV25-1	TGTGCCAGCAGTGACGACAGGGGGTTGTCTAATGAAAAACTGTTTTTT	CASSDDRGLSNEKLFF
TRBJ2-2	-	few	TRBV5-1	TGCGCCAGCAGCTTGACGGGACTGTCAACCGGGGAGCTGTTTTTT	CASSLTGLSTGELFF
TRBJ2-3	TRBD2	-	TRBV5-1	TGCGCCAGCAGCTGGACTAGCGGGGGCCGCACAGATACGCAGTATTTT	CASSWTSGGRTDTQYF
TRBJ1-1	-	few	TRBV5-1	TGCGCCAGCAGCCAGGCCTTAGGTGTGAACACTGAAGCTTTCTTT	CASSQALGVNTEAFF
TRBJ1-3	TRBD1	-	TRBV7-9	TGTGCCAGCAGCGGGACAGATTTGGGAAACACCATATATTTT	CASSGTDLGNTIYF
TRBJ1-1	TRBD1	-	TRBV4-1	TGCGCCAGCAGCCAAGGGGGACAGGGGGTTAGGAGGAACACTGAAGCTTTCTTT	CASSQGGQGVRRNTEAFF
TRBJ1-6	-	-	TRBV5-1	TGCGCCAGCAGCTTTCTTGTACAGGCTGATAATTCACCCCTCCACTTT	CASSFLVQADNSPLHF
TRBJ2-1	TRBD1	once	TRBV7-2	TGTGCCAGCAGCTTAGTTGGACAGGGGGCCGGGGAGCAGTTCTTC	CASSLVGQGAGEQFF
TRBJ1-5	-	-	TRBV12-3/TRBV12-4	TGTGCCAGCACCCGGAGTCAGCCCCAGCATTTT	CASTRSQPQHF
TRBJ2-2	TRBD2	-	TRBV9	TGTGCCAGCAGCCCCCGCCCCCTTAGCGGGAGGGCCTCCACCGGGGAGCTGTTTTTT	CASSPRPLSGRASTGELFF
TRBJ1-1	-	-	TRBV7-2	TGTGCCAGCAGCCTACGGGAGGGCACTGAAGCTTTCTTT	CASSLREGTEAFF
TRBJ1-3	TRBD1	-	TRBV6-6	TGTGCCAGCAGTCGACTCCGGACAGGGGCCGGAAACACCATATATTTT	CASSRLRTGAGNTIYF
TRBJ1-1	TRBD1	-	TRBV2	TGTGCCAGCGCCTCGGGACAGGGGGTCACTGAAGCTTTCTTT	CASASGQGVTEAFF
TRBJ1-2	-	-	TRBV18	TGTGCCAGCTCACCGAACACAGGGAACTATGGCTACACCTTC	CASSPNTGNYGYTF
TRBJ1-6	TRBD1	-	TRBV7-2	TGTGCCAGCACGTACCAGGGACAGGGAAATTCACCCCTCCACTTT	CASTYQGQGNSPLHF
TRBJ1-2	TRBD1	-	TRBV5-4	TGTGCCAGCAGCCCGGGACAGGGGTATGGCTACACCTTC	CASSPGQGYGYTF
TRBJ2-7	TRBD2	-	TRBV19	TGTGCCAGTAGTATAGAGGGTAGTTCGGCTAGCGGACCCTACGAGCAGTACTTC	CASSIEGSSASGPYEQYF
TRBJ2-2	-	-	TRBV5-1	TGCGCCAGCAGCCTCAACAGCGGTTCCACCGGGGAGCTGTTTTTT	CASSLNSGSTGELFF
TRBJ1-1	-	-	TRBV2	TGTGCCAGCAATGGTGCGACTGAAGCTTTCTTT	CASNGATEAFF
TRBJ2-1	TRBD2	-	TRBV5-6	TGTGCCAGCAGCTTGTCGAGGGGACTAGCGGGACCTGAGCAGTTCTTC	CASSLSRGLAGPEQFF
TRBJ1-1	-	-	TRBV11-2	TGTGCCAGCAGCTTAGGGGACTTTTACACTGAAGCTTTCTTT	CASSLGDFYTEAFF
TRBJ1-5	-	-	TRBV23-1	TGCGCCAGCAGTCGGGCAGTCGATAGCAATCAGCCCCAGCATTTT	CASSRAVDSNQPQHF
TRBJ2-6	TRBD1	-	TRBV10-3	TGTGCCAGCGCCCCGGGACAGGGGGCAGGAGGGGCCAACGTCCTGACTTTC	CASAPGQGAGGANVLTF
TRBJ2-3	-	few	TRBV7-9	TGTGCCAGCAGCGCGGGGCCCGCGATATCGCAGTATTTT	CASSAGPAISQYF
TRBJ1-4	-	-	TRBV18	TGTGCCAGCTCACCCCGGGACATCACGTCTGCAACTAATGAAAAACTGTTTTTT	CASSPRDITSATNEKLFF
TRBJ2-1	-	-	TRBV7-2	TGTGCCAGCAGCGCAAGCCTGGCCTACAATGAGCAGTTCTTC	CASSASLAYNEQFF
TRBJ1-1	-	-	TRBV6-5	TGTGCCAGCAGTCCCGGGACTTCGAACACTGAAGCTTTCTTT	CASSPGTSNTEAFF
TRBJ2-5	-	-	TRBV5-6	TGTGCCAGCAGCTACCGCAGGGGCGGGGGAGAGACCCAGTACTTC	CASSYRRGGGETQYF